These 30 T cell receptor beta chains came from one sample sequenced in a study of cytotoxic CD8 clonotypes in ibrutinib-treated CLL. This table comes from immunoSEQ multiplex PCR, and its TCRdb copy is limited to in-frame clones, with some not included. The table shows 300,000 or so clones, with 67% occurring only once. Sample: PBMCs, taken after 36 months of ibrutinib treatment. These receptor sequences come from a human donor with chronic lymphocytic leukemia.

This clone appeared a few times. The genes are TRBV4-1 and TRBJ1-5; D ambiguous. V lost 0 bases, J lost 7 bases, and 7 bases lay in between. The CDR3 extends over 13 amino acids. CDR1 MGHRA and CDR2 YSYEKL come from the germline V gene. CDR3 nucleotide sequence: TGCGCCAGCAGCCAAGATCCTGGACAGCCCCAGCATTTT. It yields the protein CASSQDPGQPQHF.

The gene calls are TRBV28 and TRBJ1-1; no firm D call. Germline values: CDR1 MDHEN, CDR2 SYDVKM. The CDR3 is 15 residues long. V lost 6 bases and J 4 bases, leaving 18 bases between the germline ends. The CDR3 here is CASSPRAAVGTEAFF. CDR3 coding DNA: TGTGCCAGCAGCCCCCGGGCGGCGGTCGGCACTGAAGCTTTCTTT.

This chain's CDR3 is CASSLGLAGGYEQYF. The CDR3, as DNA: TGCGCCAGCAGCCTGGGACTAGCGGGGGGTTACGAGCAGTACTTC. The rearrangement joins TRBV4-1 to TRBJ2-7; 15 nucleotides match TRBD2. The germline CDR1 and CDR2 sequences are MGHRA and YSYEKL. The length of the CDR3 is 15 residues. The ends lost 4 bases at V and 4 bases at J; junction bases unmatched: 2.

This sequence joins TRBV2 and TRBJ2-3; D uncertain. CDR3 size: 14 residues. Germline CDR1 SNHLY, CDR2 FYNNEI. The germline V and J ends were trimmed by 1 base and 0 bases, with 5 bases remaining between them. This CDR3 is CASSEEHSTDTQYF. CDR3 sequence (DNA): TGTGCCAGCAGTGAAGAGCACAGCACAGATACGCAGTATTTT.

This rearrangement joins TRBV7-9 to TRBJ2-6; TRBD1 or TRBD2 may be the D gene (5 bases each). The CDR3 loop spans 16 amino acids. CDR1 is SEHNR and CDR2 is FQNEAQ in the germline V gene (reference sequence). Trimming shortened V by 6 bases and J by 1 base, and 13 bases separated the two germline ends. In DNA form, the CDR3 reads TGTGCCAGCAGTCTAATGGGGGATTCTGGGGCCAACGTCCTGACTTTC. It encodes CASSLMGDSGANVLTF.

The chain links TRBV28 to TRBJ1-1; D is possibly TRBD1 (5 bases). There are 13 residues in the CDR3. CDR1 MDHEN and CDR2 SYDVKM come from the germline V gene. The V end was cut by 5 bases, the J end by 11 bases, with 18 bases between. The CDR3 DNA sequence: TGTGCCAGCAGTCAGACAAGTTTCTGGGGGGCTTTCTTT. Its translation: CASSQTSFWGAFF.

V usage is TRBV28 and J usage is TRBJ2-5, with unresolved D. Trimming cost V 3 bases and J 4 bases, with 6 bases left between them. This CDR3 contains 12 residues. Germline values: CDR1 MDHEN, CDR2 SYDVKM. The CDR3 coding sequence is TGTGCCAGCAGTTTTGGAGCAGAGACCCAGTACTTC. This translates into CASSFGAETQYF.

This clone was observed once. V and J are TRBV28 and TRBJ2-5; D remains ambiguous. The length of the CDR3 is 13 residues. The ends were cut back, 6 bases at V and 5 bases at J, with 13 bases in the middle. CDR1 MDHEN and CDR2 SYDVKM come from the germline V gene. The CDR3 DNA sequence: TGTGCCAGCAGCAAGGGATTTATGGAGACCCAGTACTTC. Its protein product is CASSKGFMETQYF. Full variable domain (remainder filled in from reference TRBV28 and TRBJ2-5): DVKVTQSSRYLVKRTGEKVFLECVQDMDHENMFWYRQDPGLGLRLIYFSYDVKMKEKGDIPEGYSVSREKKERFSLILESASTNQTSMYLCASSKGFMETQYFGPGTRLLVL.

The V gene is TRBV9, the J gene TRBJ1-2, with unresolved D. Germline-derived CDR1 and CDR2 are SGDLS and YYNGEE. The CDR3 consists of 13 residues. With 0 bases removed from V and 7 bases from J, the gap between germline ends came to 10 bases. The CDR3 loop reads CASSVDPFGGYTF. CDR3 in DNA: TGTGCCAGCAGCGTAGACCCCTTTGGTGGCTACACCTTC.

The V call is TRBV27, the J call TRBJ2-3, with 7 nucleotides matching TRBD2. With V trimmed by 5 bases and J by 1 base, 15 bases remained unmatched. This CDR3 has 18 amino acids. Germline-derived CDR1 and CDR2 are MNHEY and SMNVEV (reference sequence). The CDR3 protein is CASSLTLAGDEGTDTQYF. CDR3 coding DNA: TGTGCCAGCAGTCTGACCCTGGCGGGAGATGAGGGCACAGATACGCAGTATTTT.

This clone was seen more than once but under ten times. The J gene is TRBJ1-5, the V gene TRBV4-1; TRBD1 matches 9 bases. Losses at the gene ends were 6 bases for V and 6 bases for J; bases not matched to a gene: 9. The CDR3 runs 15 residues. Looked up from germline, CDR1 is MGHRA and CDR2 is YSYEKL. For the CDR3, the DNA is TGCGCCAGCAGTTTCGACAGGGGGGAGGGTCAGCCCCAGCATTTT. It encodes CASSFDRGEGQPQHF.

This rearrangement joins TRBV4-1 to TRBJ2-3, with TRBD2 matching 9 bases. CDR1 and CDR2 (germline): MGHRA, YSYEKL. The CDR3 sequence is 16 residues long. V gave up 6 bases and J gave up 0 bases; unmatched junction bases: 7. CDR3 DNA sequence: TGCGCCAGCAGACTAATAGCGGGGGATAGCACAGATACGCAGTATTTT. Encoded protein: CASRLIAGDSTDTQYF.

The J gene is TRBJ2-2, the V gene TRBV9; no reliable D call. The CDR3 sequence is 13 residues long. V was shortened by 3 bases and J by 7 bases, with 10 bases between the two germline ends. Looked up from germline, CDR1 is SGDLS and CDR2 is YYNGEE. The CDR3 DNA follows: TGTGCCAGCAGCGCCCGGTCGGGCGGGGAGCTGTTTTTT. It yields the protein CASSARSGGELFF. Full variable domain (outside the CDR3, taken from reference TRBV9 and TRBJ2-2): DSGVTQTPKHLITATGQRVTLRCSPRSGDLSVYWYQQSLDQGLQFLIQYYNGEERAKGNILERFSAQQFPDLHSELNLSSLELGDSALYFCASSARSGGELFFGEGSRLTVL.

This rearrangement joins TRBV27 to TRBJ2-7, with 8 nucleotides matching TRBD2. Trimming took 2 bases from V and 3 from J; bases not matched to a gene: 9. This CDR3 comprises 16 residues. From germline, CDR1 is MNHEY and CDR2 SMNVEV (reference sequence). The CDR3 here is CASSLKLAVVGYEQYF. Here the CDR3 DNA reads TGTGCCAGCAGTTTAAAACTAGCGGTAGTCGGCTACGAGCAGTACTTC.

The chain combines TRBV28 with TRBJ1-2, with D hard to call. Trimming took off 2 bases at V and 0 bases at J, with 7 bases between the two ends. The germline CDR1 and CDR2 sequences are MDHEN and SYDVKM. The CDR3 has 14 residues. The CDR3 sequence is CASSLGRTNYGYTF. For the CDR3, the DNA is TGTGCCAGCAGTTTAGGCAGGACTAACTATGGCTACACCTTC.

The chain has TRBV2 and TRBJ2-7; 9 bases map to TRBD1. The germline V gene encodes CDR1 SNHLY and CDR2 FYNNEI. Trimming cost V 6 bases and J 6 bases; bases outside gene matches: 9. This CDR3 region has 14 residues. The CDR3 protein is CASRPRTGVGEQYF. The CDR3 nucleotides are TGTGCCAGCAGACCCCGGACAGGGGTAGGCGAGCAGTACTTC.

The chain recombines TRBV4-3 with TRBJ2-3; 11 bases line up with TRBD2. This CDR3 comprises 15 residues. Germline V gene sequence: CDR1 LGHNA, CDR2 YSLEER. V trimming: 1 base; J trimming: 4 bases; junction bases outside the gene matches: 1. For the CDR3, the DNA is TGCGCCAGCAGCCAAGCACTAGCGGGGGCAGATACGCAGTATTTT. Residues: CASSQALAGADTQYF.

Only a few counts were recorded for this clone. The chain recombines TRBV5-6 with TRBJ2-7; D is unclear. The CDR3 has 11 amino acids. Trimming shortened V by 2 bases and J by 7 bases, and 7 bases separated the two germline ends. Germline CDR1 reads SGHDT; CDR2 reads YYEEEE. CDR3 DNA sequence: TGTGCCAGCAGCTTACTGGGGGAGCAGTACTTC. It translates to CASSLLGEQYF. Full variable domain (rest looked up from reference TRBV5-6 and TRBJ2-7): DAGVTQSPTHLIKTRGQQVTLRCSPKSGHDTVSWYQQALGQGPQFIFQYYEEEERQRGNFPDRFSGHQFPNYSSELNVNALLLGDSALYLCASSLLGEQYFGPGTRLTVT.

The rearrangement joins TRBV4-1 to TRBJ2-1, with 14 positions matching TRBD2. Germline trimming cut 0 bases from V and 8 bases from J; bases unmatched to any gene: 3. Germline V gene sequence: CDR1 MGHRA, CDR2 YSYEKL. There are 16 residues in the CDR3. The CDR3 reads CASSQEGTSGSDEQFF. The CDR3 bases are TGCGCCAGCAGCCAAGAAGGGACTAGCGGGAGTGATGAGCAGTTCTTC.

This rearrangement joins TRBV2 to TRBJ2-3, with D perhaps TRBD2 (6 bases). This CDR3 comprises 15 residues. The V gene lost 3 bases and the J gene lost 0 bases, with 10 bases spanning the gap. Germline-derived CDR1 and CDR2 are SNHLY and FYNNEI. CDR3 residues: CASSEGLASTDTQYF. CDR3 nucleotide sequence: TGTGCCAGCAGTGAGGGGCTAGCGAGCACAGATACGCAGTATTTT.

The rearrangement joins TRBV6-1 to TRBJ1-5; 11 bases are a match to TRBD1. The CDR3 has 15 amino acids. Trimming cost V 5 bases and J 6 bases; bases outside gene matches: 6. Looked up from germline, CDR1 is MNHNS and CDR2 is SASEGT. The CDR3 nucleotides are TGTGCCAGCAGTCCACAGGACAGGGGGCGTCAGCCCCAGCATTTT. Its protein product is CASSPQDRGRQPQHF.

The chain combines TRBV7-8 with TRBJ2-7; possible D gene TRBD1, 6 bases. Deletions cut 1 base from V and 10 bases from J, with 17 bases between. Germline lookup yields CDR1 SGHVS and CDR2 FQNEAQ. This CDR3 spans 14 amino acids. The DNA for the CDR3 is TGTGCCAGCAGCTTAGACCTAGGGGGAACCCCCCAGTACTTC. Residues: CASSLDLGGTPQYF.

V usage is TRBV4-2 and J usage is TRBJ1-2; tentatively, D is TRBD1 (6 bases). Germline V gene data show CDR1 as LGHNA and CDR2 as YNFKEQ. This CDR3 is 14 amino acids long. Trimming took 2 bases from V and 5 from J, leaving 12 bases between them. CDR3 DNA sequence: TGTGCCAGCAGCCAACAGGGGTCGGGGTATGGCTACACCTTC. This translates into CASSQQGSGYGYTF.

The V gene is TRBV6-6, the J gene TRBJ2-2, with D uncertain. V gave up 2 bases and J gave up 7 bases, with 14 bases separating them. CDR1 is MNHNY, CDR2 SVGAGI, per germline (reference sequence). The CDR3 has 15 amino acids. The CDR3 here is CASSYTAAKGGELFF. DNA of the CDR3: TGTGCCAGCAGTTACACGGCCGCGAAGGGCGGGGAGCTGTTTTTT.

The rearrangement joins TRBV15 to TRBJ1-6, with TRBD1 identical over 7 bases. V lost 1 base and J lost 9; bases outside the gene matches: 6. Germline assignment: CDR1 LNHNV and CDR2 YYDKDF (reference sequence). The CDR3 length is 15 residues. CDR3 region: CATSRGGQPGSPLHF. DNA for the CDR3: TGTGCCACCAGCAGAGGGGGACAGCCTGGTTCACCCCTCCACTTT.

The V call is TRBV18, the J call TRBJ2-2; 7 bases match TRBD1. With 3 bases clipped from V and 3 bases from J, the junction kept 16 bases outside the gene matches. The CDR3 runs to 19 residues. Germline V gene lookup returns CDR1 KGHSH and CDR2 LQKENI. CDR3 sequence reads: CASSPFSTSYRGDTGELFF. The CDR3 bases are TGTGCCAGCTCACCGTTTTCGACTTCCTACAGGGGAGACACCGGGGAGCTGTTTTTT. The full variable domain, in which reference TRBV18 and TRBJ2-2 provide the parts outside the CDR3, is NAGVMQNPRHLVRRRGQEARLRCSPMKGHSHVYWYRQLPEEGLKFMVYLQKENIIDESGMPKERFSAEFPKEGPSILRIQQVVRGDSAAYFCASSPFSTSYRGDTGELFFGEGSRLTVL.

The rearrangement links TRBV2 to TRBJ1-2, with TRBD1 matching over 10 bases. V lost 4 bases and J lost 4; bases outside the gene matches: 9. Germline loops: CDR1 SNHLY, CDR2 FYNNEI. This CDR3 is 16 amino acids long. DNA for the CDR3: TGTGCCAGCAGTGCCCATCGGGACAGGGGCCTCTATGGCTACACCTTC. Its protein is CASSAHRDRGLYGYTF.

The chain links TRBV4-1 to TRBJ1-1; D not certain. The CDR3 covers 18 residues. In germline, CDR1 is MGHRA, CDR2 YSYEKL. V lost 3 bases and J lost 10, with 30 bases in between. The CDR3 bases are TGCGCCAGCAGCCACCCTTCCCCGAGGGCGGGCAAAATTCACGGAGCTTTCTTT. This translates into CASSHPSPRAGKIHGAFF.

This clone has a handful of counts. The chain recombines TRBV4-3 with TRBJ1-5; 7 bases align to TRBD1. The CDR3 is 15 residues long. Germline V gene sequence: CDR1 LGHNA, CDR2 YSLEER. J lost 2 bases, V lost 0 bases, and 1 base had no gene match. The DNA for the CDR3 is TGCGCCAGCAGCCAAGATGGGACAGGCAATCAGCCCCAGCATTTT. Translating it yields CASSQDGTGNQPQHF.

V gene TRBV5-1 combines with J gene TRBJ2-7; the D is unclear. V gave up 2 bases and J gave up 0 bases, with 21 bases separating them. The V gene's germline CDR1 is SGHRS and CDR2 YFSETQ. The CDR3 is 18 residues long. The CDR3, as DNA: TGCGCCAGCAGCTTTTCTATCTTTTCCTTTTCCGACTCCTACGAGCAGTACTTC. As protein: CASSFSIFSFSDSYEQYF.